Here is one TCR beta chain with its context. Its antigen is unknown. The protocol was immunoSEQ multiplex PCR, while the TCRdb copy is restricted to in-frame clones and leaves out a portion. The sample has some 2.3 million clones, more than 80% seen once; the top ten hold 0.39%. This record belongs to a study of shared clonotypes between healthy human individuals. About the research overall: The donor pool was made up of a couple of women and a few men aged 18 to 49.

Study conclusions and caveats: A reduction in generation probabilities was seen for non-shared clonotypes relative to those shared by all four donors. At large depth, rarefaction still showed sorted-subset sequencing to be incomplete.

Into CD45RA+ naive and CD45RA-negative memory subsets, the CD4+ cells were split. CDR3 length: 14 residues. Germline assignment: CDR1 GTSNPN and CDR2 SVGIG (reference sequence). With 1 base clipped from V and 5 bases from J, the junction kept 5 bases outside the gene matches. What was sequenced was naive CD4+ T cells from PBMCs. Subset reported: CD45RA+ positively selected. The chain is built from TRBV30 and TRBJ1-5; 7 nucleotides align to TRBD1. The sequence was obtained from a young man in good health. Some clones in this sample may be carry-over from other donors' samples. The CDR3 sequence is CAWSADREDQPQHF. The DNA for the CDR3 is TGTGCCTGGAGTGCTGACAGGGAGGATCAGCCCCAGCATTTT.